This T cell receptor (beta chain) comes out of a study of T cell responses to AZD1222 COVID-19 vaccine. Note on this clone: What it binds is unknown.

The J segment lost 5 bases and the V segment lost 4 bases, leaving 8 bases of the junction unmatched. The germline gives CDR1 SGHNT, CDR2 YYREEE (reference sequence). CDR3 length: 14 amino acids. General study findings and limits: Seropositive status at baseline applied to only six AZD1222 recipients. Recipients of two AZD1222 doses showed rising Spike-specific TCR breadth and depth. CD4 TCRs linked to vaccination spanned spike, dominating at 160-218 and 743-854.

Measured with immunoSEQ multiplex PCR; TCRdb has only the in-frame clones, and not every one. The repertoire consists of under 150,000 clones, with around nine tenths occurring once and the leading ten covering around 5.5%. The rearrangement links TRBV5-4 to TRBJ2-7; 8 bases match TRBD1. The clonotype was recovered from an adult in good health. Sequencing was performed on peripheral blood, taken on day 0 of AZD1222 vaccination. CDR3: CASSPASTGDEQYF. DNA of the CDR3: TGTGCCAGCAGCCCTGCCTCGACAGGGGACGAGCAGTACTTC.